Only a few counts were recorded for the clone carrying this T cell receptor (beta chain). What it recognizes is unknown. These data are taken from a study of cytomegalovirus exposure and HLA in healthy donors. The study, taken as a whole, reports: Follow-up analysis found HLA locus-dependent TCR association rates, highest for DRB1 and lowest for HLA-C.

The germline V gene has CDR1 KGHSH and CDR2 LQKENI. Trimming took 2 bases from V and 1 from J; bases not matched to a gene: 3. This CDR3 has 16 residues. Vbeta (60) and Jbeta (13) primers were used in the PCR. TCRdb's copy holds only in-frame clones and misses some; the assay was immunoSEQ multiplex PCR. The sample has around 130,000 clones; around 83% are singletons. Sequenced material: PBMCs. The gene calls are TRBV18 and TRBJ2-3, with 10 bases identical to TRBD2. This TCR was recovered from a girl aged 2 to 10 in good health and CMV-seronegative. For the CDR3, the DNA is TGTGCCAGCTCACCAAATCTAGCGGGGGGCACAGATACGCAGTATTTT. Its translation: CASSPNLAGGTDTQYF. The full variable domain, rest sourced from reference TRBV18 and TRBJ2-3, is NAGVMQNPRHLVRRRGQEARLRCSPMKGHSHVYWYRQLPEEGLKFMVYLQKENIIDESGMPKERFSAEFPKEGPSILRIQQVVRGDSAAYFCASSPNLAGGTDTQYFGPGTRLTVL.